This T cell receptor beta chain was retrieved from a study of cytomegalovirus exposure and HLA in healthy donors. This table comes from immunoSEQ multiplex PCR, and its TCRdb copy is limited to in-frame clones, with some not included. The table records about 49,000 clones, 92% of them present only once. Germline V gene sequence: CDR1 GTSNPN, CDR2 SVGIG (reference sequence). This CDR3 comprises 14 residues. V was pared by 2 bases and J by 3 bases, with 8 bases between. As regards this clone: Its antigen is unknown.

Notes on the study in general: It was reported that the classifier diagnosed cytomegalovirus status with high specificity and sensitivity in both the original and validation cohorts.

Sequenced material: PBMCs. The sequence was collected from a man between 18 and 29 years old in good health and CMV-seronegative. V gene TRBV30 combines with J gene TRBJ2-6; unclear D gene. The CDR3 bases are TGTGCCTGGAGTATCGATAGTGGGGCCAACGTCCTGACTTTC. It translates to CAWSIDSGANVLTF.